Included here is one T cell receptor (beta chain) sequence, with context. TCRdb keeps only in-frame clones here, not all; method: immunoSEQ multiplex PCR. The table has roughly 340,000 clones, almost 90% seen once. The CDR3 is 17 residues long. Followed over time, Seattle patients had been enrolled while infection was active. This specimen comes from a study of blood T cell repertoires in COVID-19. On the study more broadly: Sites across the United States, Italy and Spain contributed samples from acute and convalescent COVID-19. Sources were T cells, B-cell-depleted T cells, or PBMCs; the material itself was cDNA or gDNA.

V and J are TRBV21-1 and TRBJ2-4; TRBD1, the table's D call, was not compared with the DNA. TRBV21-1 is assigned pseudogene status. This sequence originates from an older woman with COVID-19, enrolled during active disease. The sequenced sample was peripheral blood. CDR3 nucleotide sequence: TGTGCCAGCAGCAAAAATCCCCCCAGGGATGCCAAAAACATTCAGTACTTC. It codes for CASSKNPPRDAKNIQYF.